The 6 T cell receptor beta chains in this list originate from one sample, sequenced in a study of blood T cell repertoires in COVID-19. The protocol was immunoSEQ multiplex PCR, while the TCRdb copy is restricted to in-frame clones and leaves out a portion. The table lists 200,000 to 250,000 clones, around nine tenths of them singletons, with approximately 1.5% in the top ten. The sample taken for sequencing was peripheral blood. The receptors originated from a woman aged 60 to 75 who had recovered from COVID-19.

The sample holds one count of this clone. The CDR3 loop reads CASSQTTLKYEQYF. CDR3 nucleotide sequence: TGTGCCAGCAGCCAAACTACATTAAAATACGAGCAGTACTTC. This chain joins TRBV4-2 and TRBJ2-7; no reliable D call. The CDR3 consists of 14 residues. CDR1 is LGHNA and CDR2 is YNFKEQ in the germline V gene. With 2 bases removed from V and 4 bases from J, the gap between germline ends came to 12 bases.

The chain has TRBV19 and TRBJ2-1; a possible D gene is TRBD1 (6 bases). Between the trimmed V and J ends, which lost 7 bases and 5 bases, there was a span of 15 bases. Looked up from germline, CDR1 is LNHDA and CDR2 is SQIVND (reference sequence). The CDR3 sequence is 14 residues long. CDR3 in amino acids: CASTSPGDHNEQFF. DNA for the CDR3: TGTGCCAGTACGAGCCCAGGGGATCACAATGAGCAGTTCTTC.

This clone showed up just a few times. The gene calls are TRBV2 and TRBJ2-4; 8 positions agree with TRBD1. The CDR3 has 12 amino acids. CDR1 and CDR2 (germline): SNHLY, FYNNEI. The trim removed 8 bases at V and 6 bases at J, leaving 3 bases unmatched. CDR3 sequence: CASAGQGNIQYF. The CDR3 region has the DNA TGTGCCAGCGCTGGACAGGGAAACATTCAGTACTTC.

As for this clone: Other DNA sequences in this sample translate to the same CDR3. This chain connects TRBV5-6 to TRBJ1-5; 7 positions agree with TRBD1. The CDR3 sequence is 15 residues long. With V trimmed by 2 bases and J by 2 bases, 4 bases remained unmatched. Germline values: CDR1 SGHDT, CDR2 YYEEEE. The CDR3 nucleotides read TGTGCCAGCAGCTTAGGGCAGGGGGGCAATCAGCCCCAGCATTTT. Protein sequence: CASSLGQGGNQPQHF.

The chain carries TRBV3-1 (or the pseudogene TRBV3-2) and TRBJ2-5; D gene unclear. Per germline, CDR1 LGHDT and CDR2 YNNKEL (reference sequence). Between the trimmed V and J ends, which lost 2 bases and 8 bases, there was a span of 12 bases. There are 13 residues in the CDR3. CDR3 DNA: TGTGCCAGCAGCCAACGTCGCGACTCAACCCAGTACTTC. As protein: CASSQRRDSTQYF.

The sample holds one count of this clone. The CDR3 nucleotides are TGTGCCAGCAGCCAACCAAACCGACTAGCCAACGAGCAGTACTTC. Its protein product is CASSQPNRLANEQYF. The rearrangement links TRBV14 to TRBJ2-7; 7 bases fit TRBD2. Losses at the gene ends were 2 bases for V and 5 bases for J; bases not matched to a gene: 9. Germline V gene lookup returns CDR1 SGHDN and CDR2 FVKESK. CDR3 size: 15 residues. The full variable domain, with the rest looked up from reference TRBV14 and TRBJ2-7, is EAGVTQFPSHSVIEKGQTVTLRCDPISGHDNLYWYRRVMGKEIKFLLHFVKESKQDESGMPNNRFLAERTGGTYSTLKVQPAELEDSGVYFCASSQPNRLANEQYFGPGTRLTVT.